Listed below are T cell receptor beta chains from one sample, sequenced in a study of blood T cell repertoires in COVID-19. Clones were sequenced by immunoSEQ multiplex PCR, and TCRdb holds only the in-frame ones, with some missing. The table lists some 97,000 clones, 88% of them singletons. The specimen was peripheral blood. These receptor sequences come from a woman aged 60 to 75 with acute or convalescent COVID-19. Both conserved end residues are part of each CDR3. A D gene is named only where the DNA matches it firmly. Clone size is stated in some rows and not others, as once, few, many or a class when expanded.

d_gene: TRBD1
j_gene: TRBJ1-2
abundance: NA
v_gene: TRBV2
CDR3nt: TGTGCCAGCAGTGAAGGAGGGACAGGGATCTATGGCTACACCTTC
CDR3aa: CASSEGGTGIYGYTF

d_gene: NA
j_gene: TRBJ1-1
abundance: NA
v_gene: TRBV12-3/TRBV12-4
CDR3nt: TGTGCCAGCAGTCTAGGACACAGTGAAGCTTTCTTT
CDR3aa: CASSLGHSEAFF

d_gene: NA
j_gene: TRBJ2-1
abundance: NA
v_gene: TRBV11-1
CDR3nt: TGTGCCAGCAGATTAATTAGCTCCTACAATGAGCAGTTCTTC
CDR3aa: CASRLISSYNEQFF

d_gene: TRBD1
j_gene: TRBJ1-5
abundance: few
v_gene: TRBV6-2/TRBV6-3
CDR3nt: TGTGCCAGCAGTTACGTGGCAGGGGGATCATATAGCAATCAGCCCCAGCATTTT
CDR3aa: CASSYVAGGSYSNQPQHF

d_gene: NA
j_gene: TRBJ1-1
abundance: NA
v_gene: TRBV14
CDR3nt: TGTGCCAGCAGCCGCCAACGGGGGAGTCCTAGCCTTACAGAAGCTTTCTTT
CDR3aa: CASSRQRGSPSLTEAFF

d_gene: TRBD2
j_gene: TRBJ2-5
abundance: NA
v_gene: TRBV28
CDR3nt: TGTGCCAGCAGTTTAAGCCCCCCTAGCGGGGGCTCCCAAGAGACCCAGTACTTC
CDR3aa: CASSLSPPSGGSQETQYF

d_gene: NA
j_gene: TRBJ2-5
abundance: NA
v_gene: TRBV11-3
CDR3nt: TGTGCCAGCAGAACGAGGTACTTC
CDR3aa: CASRTRYF

d_gene: NA
j_gene: TRBJ2-4
abundance: NA
v_gene: TRBV5-3
CDR3nt: TGTGCCAGAAGCCTCCACATGCAGGAAATTCTAGCCAAAAACATTCAGTACTTC
CDR3aa: CARSLHMQEILAKNIQYF

d_gene: NA
j_gene: TRBJ2-1
abundance: NA
v_gene: TRBV5-1
CDR3nt: TGCGCCAGCAGCTTGGGAGGGTTCAATGAGCAGTTCTTC
CDR3aa: CASSLGGFNEQFF

d_gene: NA
j_gene: TRBJ1-2
abundance: NA
v_gene: TRBV28
CDR3nt: TGTGCCAGCAGTTTCGCGGGGAGGGGCTACACCTTC
CDR3aa: CASSFAGRGYTF

d_gene: TRBD2
j_gene: TRBJ2-1
abundance: NA
v_gene: TRBV3-1/TRBV3-2
CDR3nt: TGTGCCAGCAGCCCCCGCGGACTAGCGAGCAATGAGCAGTTCTTC
CDR3aa: CASSPRGLASNEQFF

d_gene: TRBD1
j_gene: TRBJ2-1
abundance: NA
v_gene: TRBV5-1
CDR3nt: TGCGCCAGCAGCGCCACACCGGGACAGGGCAGAATGGGTGAGCAGTTCTTC
CDR3aa: CASSATPGQGRMGEQFF

d_gene: NA
j_gene: TRBJ1-2
abundance: NA
v_gene: TRBV7-9
CDR3nt: TGTGCCAGCAGTGGTAGCATCGGAGGCTACACCTTC
CDR3aa: CASSGSIGGYTF

d_gene: TRBD1
j_gene: TRBJ1-3
abundance: once
v_gene: TRBV18
CDR3nt: TGTGCCAGCTCAGAGACAGGGGGATTCTCTGGAAACACCATATATTTT
CDR3aa: CASSETGGFSGNTIYF

d_gene: NA
j_gene: TRBJ2-7
abundance: NA
v_gene: TRBV2
CDR3nt: TGTGCCAGCAGACCACAGGCATATCCCTACGAGCAGTACTTC
CDR3aa: CASRPQAYPYEQYF

d_gene: NA
j_gene: TRBJ1-4
abundance: NA
v_gene: TRBV4-1
CDR3nt: TGCGCCAGCAGCCAAGACAGGGTTTTGGAAAAACTGTTTTTT
CDR3aa: CASSQDRVLEKLFF

d_gene: NA
j_gene: TRBJ1-5
abundance: NA
v_gene: TRBV4-2
CDR3nt: TGTGCCAGCAGCCAACAGACGGGGGATAGCAATCAGCCCCAGCATTTT
CDR3aa: CASSQQTGDSNQPQHF

d_gene: NA
j_gene: TRBJ2-5
abundance: NA
v_gene: TRBV30
CDR3nt: TGTGCCTGGAGTGAGGTGGCGGGGCGGGGAGAGACCCAGTACTTC
CDR3aa: CAWSEVAGRGETQYF

d_gene: NA
j_gene: TRBJ2-3
abundance: NA
v_gene: TRBV7-2
CDR3nt: TGTGCCAGCACCCTCGGGAGCTGGAGCACAGATACGCAGTATTTT
CDR3aa: CASTLGSWSTDTQYF

d_gene: NA
j_gene: TRBJ1-5
abundance: NA
v_gene: TRBV19
CDR3nt: TGTGCCAGTAGGACCGGGTATAGCAATCAGCCCCAGCATTTT
CDR3aa: CASRTGYSNQPQHF